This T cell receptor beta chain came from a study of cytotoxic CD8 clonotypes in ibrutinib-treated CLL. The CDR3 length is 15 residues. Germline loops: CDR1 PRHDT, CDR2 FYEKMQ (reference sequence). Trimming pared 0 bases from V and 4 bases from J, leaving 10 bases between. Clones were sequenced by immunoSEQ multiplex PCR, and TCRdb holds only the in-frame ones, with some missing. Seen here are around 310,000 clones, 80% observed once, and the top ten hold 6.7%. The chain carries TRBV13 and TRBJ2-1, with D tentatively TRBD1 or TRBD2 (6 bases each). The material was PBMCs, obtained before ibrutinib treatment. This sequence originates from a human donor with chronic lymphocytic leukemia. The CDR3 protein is CASSLGGGTYNEQFF. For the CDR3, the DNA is TGTGCCAGCAGCTTAGGAGGGGGGACATACAATGAGCAGTTCTTC.